Listed below are T cell receptor beta chains from one sample, sequenced in a study of blood T cell repertoires in COVID-19. This table comes from immunoSEQ multiplex PCR, and its TCRdb copy is limited to in-frame clones, with some not included. This repertoire shows over 200,000 clones, 65% to 85% found once; its top ten account for 5.5% to 7.5%. The specimen sequenced was PBMCs or T cells enriched from blood (not recorded which). Receptor source: a woman in her forties who had recovered from COVID-19. The CDR3 runs from the conserved cysteine through the conserved F or W. The order of the fields is J gene, D gene, clone size, V gene, CDR3 DNA, CDR3 protein. D genes are given only for firm matches. Some rows mark clone size as missing; the rest say once, few, many or name a class of expanded clone.

J gene: TRBJ1-1; D gene: .; clone size: .; V gene: TRBV25-1; CDR3 DNA: TGTGCCAGCAGTGCATTGAACACTGAAGCTTTCTTT; CDR3 protein: CASSALNTEAFF
J gene: TRBJ2-1; D gene: TRBD2; clone size: .; V gene: TRBV9; CDR3 DNA: TGTGCCAGCACCGGAGGGGCTAGCGGAACTTTCTCCTACAATGAGCAGTTCTTC; CDR3 protein: CASTGGASGTFSYNEQFF
J gene: TRBJ2-3; D gene: TRBD2; clone size: .; V gene: TRBV5-4; CDR3 DNA: TGTGCCAGCAGCCCAAATGGAGGGAGGGGCACAGATACGCAGTATTTT; CDR3 protein: CASSPNGGRGTDTQYF
J gene: TRBJ2-3; D gene: .; clone size: .; V gene: TRBV6-5; CDR3 DNA: TGTGCCAGCAGTTACTCGAGACAGACCAGCGAGTATTTT; CDR3 protein: CASSYSRQTSEYF
J gene: TRBJ2-3; D gene: TRBD2; clone size: .; V gene: TRBV5-4; CDR3 DNA: TGTGCCAGCAGCTCGCTAGCGGGAGGGGGCACAGATACGCAGTATTTT; CDR3 protein: CASSSLAGGGTDTQYF
J gene: TRBJ2-1; D gene: .; clone size: few; V gene: TRBV12-3/TRBV12-4; CDR3 DNA: TGTGCCAGCGCCCGGACACCCCGGCATGAGCAGTTCTTC; CDR3 protein: CASARTPRHEQFF
J gene: TRBJ2-1; D gene: .; clone size: .; V gene: TRBV18; CDR3 DNA: TGTGCCAGCTCACCTTCGACAAGGCCACCCTACAATGAGCAGTTCTTC; CDR3 protein: CASSPSTRPPYNEQFF
J gene: TRBJ1-6; D gene: .; clone size: .; V gene: TRBV11-2; CDR3 DNA: TGTGCCAGCAGCCTGATTCGCAGGGATTCACCCCTCCACTTT; CDR3 protein: CASSLIRRDSPLHF
J gene: TRBJ2-7; D gene: .; clone size: few; V gene: TRBV2; CDR3 DNA: TGTGCCAGCAGTGCTGCGGGATACGAGCAGTACTTC; CDR3 protein: CASSAAGYEQYF
J gene: TRBJ2-5; D gene: TRBD2; clone size: .; V gene: TRBV7-2; CDR3 DNA: TGTGCCAGCAGCCTGGGACTAGCGGGAGCCCCTTGGAAAGAGACCCAGTACTTC; CDR3 protein: CASSLGLAGAPWKETQYF
J gene: TRBJ1-2; D gene: .; clone size: .; V gene: TRBV30; CDR3 DNA: TGTGCCTGGGGACTTACAAACTATGGCTACACCTTC; CDR3 protein: CAWGLTNYGYTF
J gene: TRBJ1-1; D gene: .; clone size: .; V gene: TRBV5-1; CDR3 DNA: TGCGCCAGCAGCCCCGACAGCAGGAACACTGAAGCTTTCTTT; CDR3 protein: CASSPDSRNTEAFF
J gene: TRBJ2-1; D gene: TRBD2; clone size: .; V gene: TRBV20-1; CDR3 DNA: TGCAGTGCTAGTTTGGCGGGAGTAATGCATGAGCAGTTCTTC; CDR3 protein: CSASLAGVMHEQFF
J gene: TRBJ1-1; D gene: TRBD1; clone size: .; V gene: TRBV6-6; CDR3 DNA: TGTGCCAGCAGCGACATCCCACAGGGGAAAAACACTGAAGCTTTCTTT; CDR3 protein: CASSDIPQGKNTEAFF
J gene: TRBJ1-2; D gene: .; clone size: .; V gene: TRBV5-1; CDR3 DNA: TGCGCCAGCAGCCTCCAGGGTTCAGGGGCGGATGGCTACACCTTC; CDR3 protein: CASSLQGSGADGYTF
J gene: TRBJ2-5; D gene: TRBD2; clone size: .; V gene: TRBV11-3; CDR3 DNA: TGTGCCAGCAGTTCCGCGGGGGTCGGAGAGACCCAGTACTTC; CDR3 protein: CASSSAGVGETQYF
J gene: TRBJ1-5; D gene: TRBD1; clone size: many; V gene: TRBV28; CDR3 DNA: TGTGCCAGCAGTTTAGACAGGGCTAACTCAAGGGCGAATCAGCCCCAGCATTTT; CDR3 protein: CASSLDRANSRANQPQHF
J gene: TRBJ2-1; D gene: .; clone size: .; V gene: TRBV4-1; CDR3 DNA: TGCGCCAGCAGCCAAGATAGGGTCTATCGTACGGGAGTAAGCAATGAGCAGTTCTTC; CDR3 protein: CASSQDRVYRTGVSNEQFF
J gene: TRBJ2-7; D gene: TRBD1; clone size: .; V gene: TRBV10-3; CDR3 DNA: TGTGCCATCTCAGGGACAGGGAACTCCTACGAGCAGTACTTC; CDR3 protein: CAISGTGNSYEQYF
J gene: TRBJ2-1; D gene: TRBD1; clone size: few; V gene: TRBV2; CDR3 DNA: TGTGCCAGCAGACCCGGGACAGGGGCAAGTAATGAGCAGTTCTTC; CDR3 protein: CASRPGTGASNEQFF
J gene: TRBJ1-1; D gene: .; clone size: once; V gene: TRBV18; CDR3 DNA: TGTGCCAGCTCACCACAGGGAGGGAACACTGAAGCTTTCTTT; CDR3 protein: CASSPQGGNTEAFF
J gene: TRBJ2-7; D gene: TRBD1; clone size: .; V gene: TRBV18; CDR3 DNA: TGTGCCAGCTCACCGACACAGGGGGGCTACGAGCAGTACTTC; CDR3 protein: CASSPTQGGYEQYF
J gene: TRBJ2-3; D gene: .; clone size: .; V gene: TRBV7-9; CDR3 DNA: TGTGCCAGCAGCTTAGCCAGCGCCACAGATACGCAGTATTTT; CDR3 protein: CASSLASATDTQYF
J gene: TRBJ1-2; D gene: TRBD1; clone size: .; V gene: TRBV20-1; CDR3 DNA: TGCAGTGCTAGTAGTACAGGGGGGTGGAACTATGGCTACACCTTC; CDR3 protein: CSASSTGGWNYGYTF
J gene: TRBJ2-4; D gene: .; clone size: .; V gene: TRBV12-5; CDR3 DNA: TGTGCTAGTGGTCCAGGGGCAACAAACATTCAGTACTTC; CDR3 protein: CASGPGATNIQYF
J gene: TRBJ2-6; D gene: TRBD1; clone size: .; V gene: TRBV19; CDR3 DNA: TGTGCCAGTAGTATGGGCAGGGGGAAGCTCGGGGCCAACGTCCTGACTTTC; CDR3 protein: CASSMGRGKLGANVLTF
J gene: TRBJ1-1; D gene: .; clone size: .; V gene: TRBV11-2; CDR3 DNA: TGTGCCAGCAGTTTTCGGAGCCCCGGCACTGAAGCTTTCTTT; CDR3 protein: CASSFRSPGTEAFF
J gene: TRBJ2-6; D gene: TRBD2; clone size: .; V gene: TRBV6-2/TRBV6-3; CDR3 DNA: TGTGCCAGCACCCCTAGGCCCCTTCGGACTAGCGGGCCCAGGCAGCCTGGGGCCAACGTCCTGACTTTC; CDR3 protein: CASTPRPLRTSGPRQPGANVLTF
J gene: TRBJ1-1; D gene: .; clone size: .; V gene: TRBV7-9; CDR3 DNA: TGTGCCAGCAGCTCAATGGGGGGGCTAACTGAAGCTTTCTTT; CDR3 protein: CASSSMGGLTEAFF
J gene: TRBJ1-3; D gene: .; clone size: .; V gene: TRBV7-6; CDR3 DNA: TGTGCCAGCAGCTTAGCGGGGGGGCCCTCTGGAAACACCATATATTTT; CDR3 protein: CASSLAGGPSGNTIYF
J gene: TRBJ2-1; D gene: .; clone size: .; V gene: TRBV9; CDR3 DNA: TGTGCCAGCAGCGTTAGCGGTAACTACAATGAGCAGTTCTTC; CDR3 protein: CASSVSGNYNEQFF
J gene: TRBJ1-4; D gene: .; clone size: .; V gene: TRBV11-3; CDR3 DNA: TGTGCCAGCAGCTTCACAGGGTTGGAAAAACTGTTTTTT; CDR3 protein: CASSFTGLEKLFF
J gene: TRBJ2-3; D gene: .; clone size: .; V gene: TRBV27; CDR3 DNA: TGTGCCACCAAACAGGGTGGTACGCAGTATTTT; CDR3 protein: CATKQGGTQYF
J gene: TRBJ1-6; D gene: TRBD1; clone size: .; V gene: TRBV6-5; CDR3 DNA: TGTGCCAGCAGACAGGGGAGTTATTCACCCCTCCACTTT; CDR3 protein: CASRQGSYSPLHF
J gene: TRBJ1-1; D gene: TRBD1; clone size: few; V gene: TRBV7-2; CDR3 DNA: TGTGCCAGCAGCCCCGACAGGGGAAGGGACACTGAAGCTTTCTTT; CDR3 protein: CASSPDRGRDTEAFF
J gene: TRBJ2-1; D gene: TRBD1; clone size: .; V gene: TRBV5-1; CDR3 DNA: TGCGCCAGCACGGTACAGGGGAGCAATGAGCAGTTCTTC; CDR3 protein: CASTVQGSNEQFF